The 9 T cell receptor beta chains listed next were all sequenced from one sample in a study of blood T cells in healthy people across ages. Alongside a J-beta primer mix, a sample-barcoded 5' primer served in a second PCR lasting roughly 7 to 11 cycles. TCRdb used MiXCR to reprocess the 5' RACE reads, holding one entry per CDR3 protein. The data contain more than 500,000 distinct CDR3 sequences, around a quarter of them singletons. The sample was also reused in another study, on T cells of mothers and their children.

Sequencing was carried out using blood. All receptors derive from a boy under 10 years old in good health.

The gene calls are TRBV20-1 and TRBJ1-5; a weak D match, TRBD1 (6 bases). Germline V gene data show CDR1 as DFQATT and CDR2 as SNEGSKA (reference sequence). V was cut by 0 bases and J by 5 bases, with 11 bases left in between. CDR3 length: 14 residues. CDR3 protein: CSARDYWGHQPQHF. In DNA, the CDR3 is TGCAGTGCTAGAGATTATTGGGGGCATCAGCCCCAGCATTTT.

The chain employs TRBV5-1 and TRBJ1-3; D is uncertain. V lost 1 base, J lost 3 bases, and 11 bases lay in between. The CDR3 spans 15 residues. CDR1 and CDR2 (germline): SGHRS, YFSETQ. The CDR3 coding sequence is TGCGCCAGCAGCTTGTCGGGGATTGATGGAAACACCATATATTTT. Translating gives CASSLSGIDGNTIYF.

The rearrangement links TRBV29-1 to TRBJ1-2; D remains ambiguous. CDR1 and CDR2 (germline): SQVTM, ANQGSEA. The CDR3 length is 10 residues. V lost 1 base, J lost 7 bases, and 4 bases lay in between. In nucleotides, the CDR3 is TGCAGCGTTGAAGGATTTGGCTACACCTTC. It is translated as CSVEGFGYTF.

CDR3 sequence: CASSRTGDYSYEQYF. For the CDR3, the DNA is TGTGCCAGCAGCCGTACTGGGGACTACTCCTACGAGCAGTACTTC. The V and J genes are TRBV7-9 and TRBJ2-5, with 7 bases matching TRBD2. The J call is doubtful: the DNA matches TRBJ2-7 better. CDR3 size: 15 residues. Germline lookup yields CDR1 SEHNR and CDR2 FQNEAQ (reference sequence).

The gene calls are TRBV7-8 and TRBJ1-4; TRBD1 matches 9 bases. The CDR3 sequence is 16 residues long. The V gene's germline CDR1 is SGHVS and CDR2 FQNEAQ. The J segment lost 10 bases and the V segment lost 5 bases, leaving 14 bases of the junction unmatched. Written as DNA, the CDR3 is TGTGCCAGCAGCCCTACGCCGGGACAGGGCGCGGCAAAACTGTTTTTT. This codes for CASSPTPGQGAAKLFF. Filled out from reference TRBV7-8 and TRBJ1-4, the complete variable domain reads GAGVSQSPRYKVAKRGQDVALRCDPISGHVSLFWYQQALGQGPEFLTYFQNEAQLDKSGLPSDRFFAERPEGSVSTLKIQRTQQEDSAVYLCASSPTPGQGAAKLFFGSGTQLSVL.

V is TRBV7-9 and J is TRBJ2-5; 12 nucleotides agree with TRBD2. The V gene's germline CDR1 is SEHNR and CDR2 FQNEAQ (reference sequence). The CDR3 is 15 residues long. J gave up 2 bases and V 6 bases, and 4 bases lay outside the gene matches. This CDR3 reads CASSGLAGNQETQYF. DNA of the CDR3: TGTGCCAGCAGTGGACTAGCGGGGAATCAAGAGACCCAGTACTTC.

As regards this clonotype: Since no conserved phenylalanine or tryptophan closes the CDR3, a read error is the likely cause. No DNA is shown, since the ends of the CDR3 on it are uncertain; the CDR3 is the one TCRdb lists. The V call is TRBV6-2 or TRBV6-3, the J call TRBJ2-4. The germline gives CDR1 MNHEY, CDR2 SVGEGT. The CDR3 comprises 8 residues, both ends counted. The CDR3 is CASSYIPT.

This clonotype was observed a few times. At one of its ends the junction is not consistent with the germline gene, which may arise from a read error. V gene TRBV29-1 combines with J gene TRBJ2-5; TRBD2 agrees at 10 bases. Per germline, CDR1 SQVTM and CDR2 ANQGSEA. This CDR3 comprises 12 residues. CDR3 DNA: TGCAGCGCTGAACTAGCGGGGCAAACCCAGTACTTC. It is translated as CSAELAGQTQYF. Drawing the rest from reference TRBV29-1 and TRBJ2-5, the complete variable domain is SAVISQKPSRDICQRGTSLTIQCQVDSQVTMMFWYRQQPGQSLTLIATANQGSEATYESGFVIDKFPISRPNLTFSTLTVSNMSPEDSSIYLCSAELAGQTQYFGPGTRLLVL.

This clonotype has more than one count but fewer than ten. The chain carries TRBV20-1 and TRBJ1-3; D is unclear. The CDR3 length is 17 residues. Germline CDR1 is DFQATT and CDR2 is SNEGSKA (reference sequence). V was pared by 3 bases and J by 4 bases, with 22 bases between. CDR3 amino acids: CSAREPKSLLPGNTIYF. CDR3 DNA: TGCAGTGCTAGGGAACCAAAATCTCTCTTGCCCGGAAACACCATATATTTT.